Following are 25 T cell receptor beta chains from one sample sequenced in a study of cytotoxic CD8 clonotypes in ibrutinib-treated CLL. The assay was immunoSEQ multiplex PCR, and TCRdb's table has in-frame clones only and misses some. This table has 55,000 to 80,000 clones, 45% to 60% appearing once. This sample comprised PBMCs, obtained after 12 months of ibrutinib treatment. These receptors were obtained from a human donor with chronic lymphocytic leukemia.

The rearrangement uses TRBV5-4 and TRBJ1-2; D might be TRBD1 (5 bases). The CDR3 spans 15 residues. Trimming pared 5 bases from V and 4 bases from J, leaving 18 bases between. Germline assignment: CDR1 SGHNT and CDR2 YYREEE (reference sequence). The CDR3 coding sequence is TGTGCCAGCAGTTTTGGGACCGCGGGATTCTATGGCTACACCTTC. Translated, it gives CASSFGTAGFYGYTF.

The chain uses TRBV19 and TRBJ2-1, with a weak D call TRBD2 (5 bases). The CDR3 covers 16 residues. The germline V gene encodes CDR1 LNHDA and CDR2 SQIVND (reference sequence). Trimming left V 6 bases short and J 9 bases short, with 24 bases between. In DNA form, the CDR3 reads TGTGCCAGTAGGACAAGGGAGCGTCCCTCTAGTGGTGAGCAGTTCTTC. Its protein is CASRTRERPSSGEQFF.

V and J are TRBV7-6 and TRBJ1-1, with D perhaps TRBD1 (5 bases). This CDR3 is built from 14 residues. V was shortened by 1 base and J by 0 bases, with 6 bases between the two germline ends. Germline values: CDR1 SGHVS, CDR2 FNYEAQ. The DNA for the CDR3 is TGTGCCAGCAGCTTAGGACAGCTGAACACTGAAGCTTTCTTT. Translation: CASSLGQLNTEAFF.

This clone was recorded a few times. The CDR3 sequence: CASRPPGHHIQYF. The CDR3 nucleotides read TGTGCCAGCAGACCTCCGGGACATCACATTCAGTACTTC. V usage is TRBV6-5 and J usage is TRBJ2-4; the D gene is possibly TRBD1 (6 bases). The CDR3 contains 13 residues. Trimming stripped 6 bases from V and 8 bases from J, with 14 bases between. Germline CDR1 MNHEY, CDR2 SVGAGI.

Many counts were recorded for this clone. The V gene is TRBV7-8, the J gene TRBJ2-1, with 11 bases matching TRBD2. The length of the CDR3 is 18 residues. Germline CDR1 reads SGHVS; CDR2 reads FQNEAQ. Trimming at V came to 5 bases and at J to 0 bases, leaving 9 bases not matched to a gene. The CDR3 DNA is TGTGCCAGCAGCCGTACTAGCGGGGGCCTCAGCTCCTACAATGAGCAGTTCTTC. This encodes CASSRTSGGLSSYNEQFF.

The V and J genes are TRBV23-1 and TRBJ1-6; D not resolved. TRBV23-1 carries the ORF label, with uncertain function. V gave up 4 bases and J gave up 10 bases, with 26 bases separating them. The CDR3 runs 18 residues. The CDR3 bases are TGCGCCAGCAGTCGAACTAAGGGCCAATCCCTGGGTGAGTCACCCCTCCACTTT. Its translation is CASSRTKGQSLGESPLHF.

This clone has more than one count but fewer than ten. This chain uses TRBV7-8 with TRBJ1-1, with 8 nucleotides matching TRBD1. CDR1 SGHVS and CDR2 FQNEAQ come from the germline V gene. The CDR3 has 15 amino acids. Trimming at V came to 3 bases and at J to 0 bases, leaving 3 bases not matched to a gene. The CDR3 region has the DNA TGTGCCAGCAGCTTTCAGGGGGCTGTGAACACTGAAGCTTTCTTT. It yields the protein CASSFQGAVNTEAFF.

This clone occurred a few times. The chain links TRBV6-1 to TRBJ2-4; unclear D gene. The V gene lost 0 bases and the J gene lost 4 bases, with 22 bases spanning the gap. Germline V gives CDR1 MNHNS, CDR2 SASEGT. The CDR3 is 19 amino acids. The CDR3 sequence: CASSEARWDSVWRKNIQYF. Here the CDR3 DNA reads TGTGCCAGCAGTGAAGCGCGTTGGGATTCGGTCTGGCGGAAAAACATTCAGTACTTC.

The genes are TRBV5-8 and TRBJ1-6, with D unclear. The V end lost 1 base, the J end lost 14 bases, and 10 bases lay between the germline ends. The CDR3 spans 12 residues. Germline V gene lookup returns CDR1 SGHTS and CDR2 YDEGEE. CDR3 bases: TGTGCCAGCAGCTTGTTTGAGGGCTCCCTCCACTTT. This gives the protein CASSLFEGSLHF.

V gene TRBV13 combines with J gene TRBJ1-2; D is perhaps TRBD1 (5 bases). The V gene's germline CDR1 is PRHDT and CDR2 FYEKMQ (reference sequence). The V gene lost 7 bases and the J gene lost 7 bases, with 19 bases spanning the gap. CDR3 length equals 14 residues. The CDR3 protein is CASKGRGVLGGYTF. In DNA, the CDR3 is TGTGCCAGCAAAGGTAGAGGGGTATTAGGTGGCTACACCTTC.

This clone was picked up many times. V is TRBV5-1 and J is TRBJ2-1; D might be TRBD2 (6 bases). The germline CDR1 and CDR2 sequences are SGHRS and YFSETQ. The CDR3 covers 15 residues. V lost 7 bases to trimming and J lost 9 bases, with 23 bases between them. The CDR3 nucleotides read TGCGCCAGCGGGACTGGGACCCCGAACCCAGGTGAGCAGTTCTTC. Translated, it gives CASGTGTPNPGEQFF.

The chain couples TRBV6-5 to TRBJ1-5; D unresolved. The CDR3 runs to 15 residues. Trimming removed 5 bases at V and 0 bases at J, with 11 bases between. Per the germline V gene, CDR1 is MNHEY and CDR2 is SVGAGI. The CDR3 nucleotides read TGTGCCAGCAGTCCCGACGGTTTTAGCAATCAGCCCCAGCATTTT. Translation gives CASSPDGFSNQPQHF.

The V and J genes are TRBV4-1 and TRBJ1-6; possible D gene TRBD1, 5 bases. The CDR3 totals 20 residues. CDR1 is MGHRA and CDR2 is YSYEKL in the germline V gene. V lost 2 bases, J lost 9 bases, and 29 bases lay in between. CDR3 residues: CASSQINNLVGARFTSPLHF. In nucleotides, the CDR3 is TGCGCCAGCAGCCAAATAAACAATTTAGTCGGGGCGAGGTTTACTTCACCCCTCCACTTT.

J is TRBJ2-1 and V is TRBV28, with TRBD1 matching 7 bases. Trimming at V came to 3 bases and at J to 1 base, leaving 3 bases not matched to a gene. Germline loops: CDR1 MDHEN, CDR2 SYDVKM. CDR3 length: 15 residues. The DNA of the CDR3 is TGTGCCAGCAGTTTGCGACAGGGTTCCTACAATGAGCAGTTCTTC. Translating gives CASSLRQGSYNEQFF.

The chain has TRBV6-5 and TRBJ2-7; D unresolved. Deletions cut 7 bases from V and 5 bases from J, with 0 bases between. Germline values: CDR1 MNHEY, CDR2 SVGAGI. This CDR3 spans 8 amino acids. The CDR3 loop reads CASNEQYF. CDR3 DNA sequence: TGTGCCAGCAACGAGCAGTACTTC.

V is TRBV28 and J is TRBJ2-5; unclear D gene. The V gene lost 5 bases and the J gene lost 5 bases, with 18 bases spanning the gap. Germline V gives CDR1 MDHEN, CDR2 SYDVKM. The CDR3 is 15 amino acids. For the CDR3, the DNA is TGTGCCAGCAGTCCGATAACCCGGGCTACCGAGACCCAGTACTTC. It translates to CASSPITRATETQYF.

This clone showed up just a few times. The chain is built from TRBV5-4 and TRBJ1-1; no clear D gene. The CDR3 sequence is 13 residues long. Germline V gene data show CDR1 as SGHNT and CDR2 as YYREEE (reference sequence). Trimming left V 3 bases short and J 1 base short, with 7 bases between. DNA of the CDR3: TGTGCCAGCAGCTCTTTGGAGAACACTGAAGCTTTCTTT. Translating it yields CASSSLENTEAFF.

This sequence joins TRBV29-1 and TRBJ1-2, with a possible D match to TRBD1 (6 bases). This CDR3 spans 14 amino acids. Germline values: CDR1 SQVTM, CDR2 ANQGSEA. Trimming pared 6 bases from V and 4 bases from J, leaving 18 bases between. This CDR3 reads CSVQALGAGYGYTF. The CDR3 DNA follows: TGCAGCGTACAAGCGTTGGGGGCCGGCTATGGCTACACCTTC.

The V and J genes are TRBV6-6 and TRBJ2-3; D ambiguous. The CDR3 length is 11 residues. Trimming took 11 bases from V and 0 from J, leaving 6 bases between them. Germline V gives CDR1 MNHNY, CDR2 SVGAGI (reference sequence). The CDR3 here is CAATSTDTQYF. In DNA form, the CDR3 reads TGTGCCGCCACTAGCACAGATACGCAGTATTTT.

This clone was seen repeatedly, ten times or more. The V gene is TRBV2, the J gene TRBJ1-1, with D unclear. This CDR3 has 14 residues. Germline V lookup: CDR1 SNHLY, CDR2 FYNNEI. The V end lost 4 bases, the J end lost 4 bases, and 13 bases lay between the germline ends. The CDR3 DNA reads TGTGCCAGCAGTGGTAGGGCTCGGGGCACTGAAGCTTTCTTT. Amino acid sequence: CASSGRARGTEAFF.

This clone showed up just a few times. CDR3 sequence (DNA): TGTGCCAGCAGCTTGGGGACAGCAATCACAGATACGCAGTATTTT. Its translation is CASSLGTAITDTQYF. This chain links TRBV5-8 with TRBJ2-3, with D possibly matching TRBD1 (6 bases). Per the germline V gene, CDR1 is SGHTS and CDR2 is YDEGEE. The CDR3 spans 15 residues. V dropped 0 bases and J dropped 2 bases, with 10 bases sitting between them.

This clone has just one count. J is TRBJ2-6 and V is TRBV11-2; D is uncertain. Germline CDR1 reads SGHAT; CDR2 reads FQNNGV. This CDR3 is built from 16 residues. Trimming took off 6 bases at V and 2 bases at J, with 14 bases between the two ends. This chain's CDR3 is CASRPRFRPGANVLTF. In nucleotides, the CDR3 is TGTGCCAGCAGACCCAGGTTCAGGCCTGGGGCCAACGTCCTGACTTTC.

V usage is TRBV5-6 and J usage is TRBJ2-3; 12 positions match TRBD2. Looked up from germline, CDR1 is SGHDT and CDR2 is YYEEEE. CDR3 size: 16 residues. The ends lost 5 bases at V and 5 bases at J; junction bases unmatched: 9. Written as DNA, the CDR3 is TGTGCCAGCAGACGCGGACTAGCGGGGACCCTAGATACGCAGTATTTT. Encoded protein: CASRRGLAGTLDTQYF.

This clone was counted many times. The chain couples TRBV19 to TRBJ1-5; D might be TRBD1 (6 bases). V was trimmed by 6 bases and J by 2 bases, leaving 17 bases between them. Germline CDR1 LNHDA, CDR2 SQIVND (reference sequence). The CDR3 sequence is 16 residues long. This CDR3 reads CASRRGVGYGNQPQHF. For the CDR3, the DNA is TGTGCCAGTAGGAGGGGGGTCGGATATGGCAATCAGCCCCAGCATTTT.

The chain combines TRBV9 with TRBJ1-3; D call uncertain. Trimming left V 1 base short and J 2 bases short, with 4 bases between. The CDR3 is 13 amino acids. The germline gives CDR1 SGDLS, CDR2 YYNGEE. For the CDR3, the DNA is TGTGCCAGCAGCGTACGACCTGGAAACACCATATATTTT. Translation: CASSVRPGNTIYF.